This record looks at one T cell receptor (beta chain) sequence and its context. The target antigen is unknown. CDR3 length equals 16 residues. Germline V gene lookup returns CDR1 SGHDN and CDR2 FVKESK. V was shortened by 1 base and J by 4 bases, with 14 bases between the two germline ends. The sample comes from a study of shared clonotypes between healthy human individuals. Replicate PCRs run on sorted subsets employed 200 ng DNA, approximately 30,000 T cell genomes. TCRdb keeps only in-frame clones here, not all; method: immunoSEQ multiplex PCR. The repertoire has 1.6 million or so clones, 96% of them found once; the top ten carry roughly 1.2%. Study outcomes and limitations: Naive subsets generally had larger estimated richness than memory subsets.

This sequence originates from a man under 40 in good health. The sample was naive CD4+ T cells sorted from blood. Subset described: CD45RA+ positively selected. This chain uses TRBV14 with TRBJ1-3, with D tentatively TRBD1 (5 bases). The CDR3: CASSQGDAFRGNTIYF. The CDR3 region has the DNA TGTGCCAGCAGCCAAGGGGACGCTTTCCGGGGAAACACCATATATTTT.